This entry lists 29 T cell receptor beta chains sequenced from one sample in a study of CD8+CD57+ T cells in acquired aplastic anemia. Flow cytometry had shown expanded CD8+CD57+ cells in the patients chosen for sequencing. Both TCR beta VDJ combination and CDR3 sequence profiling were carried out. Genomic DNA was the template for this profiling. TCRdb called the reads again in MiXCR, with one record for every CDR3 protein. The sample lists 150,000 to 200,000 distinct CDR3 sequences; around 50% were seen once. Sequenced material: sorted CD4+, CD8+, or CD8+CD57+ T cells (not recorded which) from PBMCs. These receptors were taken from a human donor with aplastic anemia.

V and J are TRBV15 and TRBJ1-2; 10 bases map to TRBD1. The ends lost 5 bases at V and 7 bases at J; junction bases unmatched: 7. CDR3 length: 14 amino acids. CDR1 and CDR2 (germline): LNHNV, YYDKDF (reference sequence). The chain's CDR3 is CATSSGQGTAGYTF. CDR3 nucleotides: TGTGCCACCAGCTCGGGACAGGGGACGGCTGGCTACACCTTC.

The CDR3 coding sequence is TGTGCCAGCAGTGAGGACAGGGGGGGCAATCAGCCCCAGCATTTT. This codes for CASSEDRGGNQPQHF. V is TRBV2 and J is TRBJ1-5, with TRBD1 matching 10 bases. Per the germline V gene, CDR1 is SNHLY and CDR2 is FYNNEI. V trimming: 3 bases; J trimming: 2 bases; junction bases outside the gene matches: 1. This CDR3 has 15 amino acids.

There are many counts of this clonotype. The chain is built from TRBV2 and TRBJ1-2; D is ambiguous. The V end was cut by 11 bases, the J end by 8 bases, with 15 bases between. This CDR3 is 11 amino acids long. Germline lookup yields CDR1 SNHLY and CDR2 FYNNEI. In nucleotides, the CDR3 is TGTGCCCTCGGAACGGGCTTCGGCTACACCTTC. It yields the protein CALGTGFGYTF. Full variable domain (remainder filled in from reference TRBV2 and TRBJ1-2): EPEVTQTPSHQVTQMGQEVILRCVPISNHLYFYWYRQILGQKVEFLVSFYNNEISEKSEIFDDQFSVERPDGSNFTLKIRSTKLEDSAMYFCALGTGFGYTFGSGTRLTVV.

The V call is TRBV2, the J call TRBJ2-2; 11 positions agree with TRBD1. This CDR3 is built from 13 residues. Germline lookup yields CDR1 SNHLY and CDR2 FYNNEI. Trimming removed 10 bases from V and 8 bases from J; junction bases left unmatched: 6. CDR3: CATGQGASGELFF. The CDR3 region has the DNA TGTGCCACAGGACAGGGGGCATCGGGGGAGCTGTTTTTT.

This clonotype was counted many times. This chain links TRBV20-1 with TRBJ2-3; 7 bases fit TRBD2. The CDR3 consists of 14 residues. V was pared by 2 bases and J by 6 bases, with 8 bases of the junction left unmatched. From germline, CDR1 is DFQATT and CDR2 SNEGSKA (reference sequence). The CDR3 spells CSARSSGGYDTQYF. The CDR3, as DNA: TGCAGTGCTAGATCGTCCGGGGGGTACGATACGCAGTATTTT.

CDR3 nucleotide sequence: TGCAGTGCTAGAGGAGGGGGCTACGGATCACCCCTCCACTTT. This codes for CSARGGGYGSPLHF. The chain recombines TRBV20-1 with TRBJ1-6; 7 bases align to TRBD1. In germline, CDR1 is DFQATT, CDR2 SNEGSKA (reference sequence). The CDR3 totals 14 residues. The ends lost 1 base at V and 10 bases at J; junction bases unmatched: 7.

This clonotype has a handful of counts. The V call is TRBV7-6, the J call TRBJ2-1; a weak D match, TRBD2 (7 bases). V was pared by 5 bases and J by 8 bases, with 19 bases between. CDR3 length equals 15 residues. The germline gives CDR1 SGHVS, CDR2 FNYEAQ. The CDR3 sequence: CASSPRAEGGDEQFF. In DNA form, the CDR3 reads TGTGCCAGCAGCCCCCGGGCTGAAGGGGGGGATGAGCAGTTCTTC.

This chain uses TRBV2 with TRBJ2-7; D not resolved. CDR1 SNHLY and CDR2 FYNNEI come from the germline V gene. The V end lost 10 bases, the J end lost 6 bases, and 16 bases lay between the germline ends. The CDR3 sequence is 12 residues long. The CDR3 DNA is TGTGCCACAGGACCATTACTACGCGAGCAGTACTTC. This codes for CATGPLLREQYF.

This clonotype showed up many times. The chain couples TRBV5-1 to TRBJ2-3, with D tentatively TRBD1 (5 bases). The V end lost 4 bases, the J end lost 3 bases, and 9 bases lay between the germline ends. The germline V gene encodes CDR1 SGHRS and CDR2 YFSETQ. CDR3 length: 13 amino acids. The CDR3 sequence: CASSISGTDTQYF. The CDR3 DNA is TGCGCCAGCAGCATATCAGGGACAGATACGCAGTATTTT.

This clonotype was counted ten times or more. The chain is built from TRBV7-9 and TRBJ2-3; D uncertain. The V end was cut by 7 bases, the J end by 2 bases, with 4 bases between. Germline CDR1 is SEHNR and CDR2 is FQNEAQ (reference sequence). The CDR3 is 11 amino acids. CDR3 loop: CASTHTDTQYF. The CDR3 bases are TGTGCCAGCACCCACACAGATACGCAGTATTTT. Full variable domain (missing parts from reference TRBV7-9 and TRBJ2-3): DTGVSQNPRHKITKRGQNVTFRCDPISEHNRLYWYRQTLGQGPEFLTYFQNEAQLEKSRLLSDRFSAERPKGSFSTLEIQRTEQGDSAMYLCASTHTDTQYFGPGTRLTVL.

CDR3 sequence (DNA): TGTGCCAGCAGTTTACCAGGGTACGGTGAAGCTTTCTTT. Translated: CASSLPGYGEAFF. The genes are TRBV2 and TRBJ1-1, with a weak D call TRBD1 (5 bases). V lost 5 bases and J 7 bases, leaving 14 bases between the germline ends. The length of the CDR3 is 13 residues. CDR1 is SNHLY and CDR2 is FYNNEI in the germline V gene. Looking up the rest from reference TRBV2 and TRBJ1-1 gives the full variable domain: EPEVTQTPSHQVTQMGQEVILRCVPISNHLYFYWYRQILGQKVEFLVSFYNNEISEKSEIFDDQFSVERPDGSNFTLKIRSTKLEDSAMYFCASSLPGYGEAFFGQGTRLTVV.

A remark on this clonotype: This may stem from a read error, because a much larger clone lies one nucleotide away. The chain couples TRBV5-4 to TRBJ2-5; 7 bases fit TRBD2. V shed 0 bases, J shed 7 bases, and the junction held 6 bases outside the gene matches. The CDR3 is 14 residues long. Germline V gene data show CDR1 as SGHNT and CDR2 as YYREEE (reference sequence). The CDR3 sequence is CASSLAACGGTQYF. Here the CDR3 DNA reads TGTGCCAGCAGCTTGGCCGCTTGCGGGGGGACCCAGTACTTC.

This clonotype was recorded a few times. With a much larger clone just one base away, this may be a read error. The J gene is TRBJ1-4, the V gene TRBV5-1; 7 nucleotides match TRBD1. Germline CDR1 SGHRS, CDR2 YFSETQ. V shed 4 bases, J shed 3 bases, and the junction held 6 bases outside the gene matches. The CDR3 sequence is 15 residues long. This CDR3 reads CASSRQGGANEKLFF. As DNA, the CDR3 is TGCGCCAGCAGCCGGCAGGGGGGAGCTAATGAAAAACTGTTTTTT.

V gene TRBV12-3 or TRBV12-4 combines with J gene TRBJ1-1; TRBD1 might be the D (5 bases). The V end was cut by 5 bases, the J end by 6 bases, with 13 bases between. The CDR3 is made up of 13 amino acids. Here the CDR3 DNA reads TGTGCCAGCAGTAACCCGGGAGGGGCTGAAGCTTTCTTT. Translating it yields CASSNPGGAEAFF.

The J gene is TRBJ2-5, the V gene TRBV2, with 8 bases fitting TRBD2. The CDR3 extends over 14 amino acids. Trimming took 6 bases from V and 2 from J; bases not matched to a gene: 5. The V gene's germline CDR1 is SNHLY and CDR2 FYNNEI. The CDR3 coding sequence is TGTGCCAGCAGGCGGGGGGTTTTTCAAGAGACCCAGTACTTC. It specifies CASRRGVFQETQYF.

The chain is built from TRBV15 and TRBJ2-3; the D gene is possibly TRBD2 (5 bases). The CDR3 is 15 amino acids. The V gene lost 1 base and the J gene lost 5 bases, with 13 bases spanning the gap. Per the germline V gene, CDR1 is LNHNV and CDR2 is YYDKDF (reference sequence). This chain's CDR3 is CATSRGTQEGDTQYF. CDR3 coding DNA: TGTGCCACCAGCAGAGGGACTCAAGAAGGAGATACGCAGTATTTT.

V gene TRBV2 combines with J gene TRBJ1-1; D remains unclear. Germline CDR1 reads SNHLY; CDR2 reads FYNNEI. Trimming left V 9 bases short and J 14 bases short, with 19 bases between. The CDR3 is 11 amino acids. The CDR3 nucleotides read TGTGCCAGTGGCCTATGGCAGGTTGCGTTCTTT. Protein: CASGLWQVAFF.

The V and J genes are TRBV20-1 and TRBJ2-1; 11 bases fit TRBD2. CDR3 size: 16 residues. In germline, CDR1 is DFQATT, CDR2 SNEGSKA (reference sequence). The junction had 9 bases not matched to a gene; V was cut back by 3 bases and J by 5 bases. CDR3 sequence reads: CSARPLIAGGHNEQFF. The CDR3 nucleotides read TGCAGTGCTAGGCCGTTGATAGCGGGGGGGCACAATGAGCAGTTCTTC.

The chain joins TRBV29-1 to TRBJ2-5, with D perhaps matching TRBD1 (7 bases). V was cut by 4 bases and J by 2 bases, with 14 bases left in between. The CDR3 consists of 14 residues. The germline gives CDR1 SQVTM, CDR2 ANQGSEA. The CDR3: CSVGGAGQQETQYF. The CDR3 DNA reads TGCAGCGTTGGAGGGGCGGGACAGCAAGAGACCCAGTACTTC.

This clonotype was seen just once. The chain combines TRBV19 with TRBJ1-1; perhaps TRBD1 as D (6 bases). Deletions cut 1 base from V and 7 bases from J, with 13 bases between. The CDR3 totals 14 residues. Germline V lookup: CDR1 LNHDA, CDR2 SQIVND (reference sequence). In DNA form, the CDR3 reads TGTGCCAGTAGTATAGTGGAGGGGGAAAGTGAAGCTTTCTTT. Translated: CASSIVEGESEAFF. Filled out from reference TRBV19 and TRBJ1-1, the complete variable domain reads DGGITQSPKYLFRKEGQNVTLSCEQNLNHDAMYWYRQDPGQGLRLIYYSQIVNDFQKGDIAEGYSVSREKKESFPLTVTSAQKNPTAFYLCASSIVEGESEAFFGQGTRLTVV.

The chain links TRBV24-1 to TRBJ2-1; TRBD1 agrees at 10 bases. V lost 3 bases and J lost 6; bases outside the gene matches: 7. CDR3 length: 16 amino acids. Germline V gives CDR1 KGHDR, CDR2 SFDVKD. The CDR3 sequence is CATSDPPGQGSNEQFF. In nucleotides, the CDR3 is TGTGCCACCAGTGATCCACCGGGACAGGGGTCCAATGAGCAGTTCTTC.

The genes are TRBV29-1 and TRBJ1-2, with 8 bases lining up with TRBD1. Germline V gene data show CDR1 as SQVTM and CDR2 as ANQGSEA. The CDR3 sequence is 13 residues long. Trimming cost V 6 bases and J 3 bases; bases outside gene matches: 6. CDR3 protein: CSVTTGADYGYTF. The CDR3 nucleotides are TGCAGCGTAACGACAGGGGCCGACTATGGCTACACCTTC.

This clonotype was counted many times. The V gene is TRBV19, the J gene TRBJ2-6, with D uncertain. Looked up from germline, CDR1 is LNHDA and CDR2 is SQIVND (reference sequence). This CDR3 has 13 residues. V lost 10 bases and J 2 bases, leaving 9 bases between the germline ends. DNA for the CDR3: TGTGCCACGGCAGATACTGGGGCCAACGTCCTGACTTTC. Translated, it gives CATADTGANVLTF.

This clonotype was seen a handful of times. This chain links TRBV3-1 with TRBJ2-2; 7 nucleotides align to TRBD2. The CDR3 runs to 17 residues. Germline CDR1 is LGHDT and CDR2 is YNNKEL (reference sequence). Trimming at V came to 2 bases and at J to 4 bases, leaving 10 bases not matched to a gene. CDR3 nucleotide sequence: TGTGCCAGCAGCCAACCACGAGGGACTACCTTCACCGGGGAGCTGTTTTTT. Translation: CASSQPRGTTFTGELFF.

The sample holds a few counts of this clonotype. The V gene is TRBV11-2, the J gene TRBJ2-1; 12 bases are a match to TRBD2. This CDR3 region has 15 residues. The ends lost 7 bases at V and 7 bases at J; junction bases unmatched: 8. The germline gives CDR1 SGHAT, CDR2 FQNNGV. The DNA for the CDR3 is TGTGCCAGCATCACCACTAGCGGGGGGTATAATGAGCAGTTCTTC. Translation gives CASITTSGGYNEQFF.

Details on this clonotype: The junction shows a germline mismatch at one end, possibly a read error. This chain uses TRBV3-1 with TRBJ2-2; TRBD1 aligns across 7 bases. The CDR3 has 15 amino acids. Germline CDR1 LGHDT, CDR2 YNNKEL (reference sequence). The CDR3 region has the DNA TGTGCCAACAGCGATACGGGACAGACCACCGGGGAGCTGTTTTTT. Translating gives CANSDTGQTTGELFF.

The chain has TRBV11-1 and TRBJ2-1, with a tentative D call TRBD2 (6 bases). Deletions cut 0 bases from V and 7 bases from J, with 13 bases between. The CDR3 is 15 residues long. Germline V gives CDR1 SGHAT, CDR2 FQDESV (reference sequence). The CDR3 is CASSLALRGTNEQFF. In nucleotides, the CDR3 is TGTGCCAGCAGCTTAGCACTGCGGGGCACGAATGAGCAGTTCTTC.

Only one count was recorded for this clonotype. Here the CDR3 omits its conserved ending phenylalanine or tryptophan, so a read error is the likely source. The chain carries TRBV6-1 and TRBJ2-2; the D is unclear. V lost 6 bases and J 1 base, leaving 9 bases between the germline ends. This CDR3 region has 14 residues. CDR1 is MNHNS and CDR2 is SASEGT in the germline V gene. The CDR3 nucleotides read TGTGCCAGCAGGCAACGTCAGAACACCGGGGAGCTGTTTTCT. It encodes CASRQRQNTGELFS.

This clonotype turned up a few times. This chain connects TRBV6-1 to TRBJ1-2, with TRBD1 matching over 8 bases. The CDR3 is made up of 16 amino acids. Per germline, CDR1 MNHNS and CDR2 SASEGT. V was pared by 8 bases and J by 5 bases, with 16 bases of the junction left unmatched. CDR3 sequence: CASGGGQAKQFYGYTF. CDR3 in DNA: TGTGCCAGCGGGGGGGGACAGGCGAAACAATTTTATGGCTACACCTTC.